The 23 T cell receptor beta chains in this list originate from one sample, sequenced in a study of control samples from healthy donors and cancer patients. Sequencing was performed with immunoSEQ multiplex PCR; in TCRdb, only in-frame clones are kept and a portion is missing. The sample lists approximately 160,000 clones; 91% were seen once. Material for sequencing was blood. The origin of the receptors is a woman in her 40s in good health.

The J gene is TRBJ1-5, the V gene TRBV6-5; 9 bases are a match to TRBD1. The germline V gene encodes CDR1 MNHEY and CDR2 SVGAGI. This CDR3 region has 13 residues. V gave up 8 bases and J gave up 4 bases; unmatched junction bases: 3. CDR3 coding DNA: TGTGCCAGCGGGGACAGGGATAATCAGCCCCAGCATTTT. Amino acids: CASGDRDNQPQHF.

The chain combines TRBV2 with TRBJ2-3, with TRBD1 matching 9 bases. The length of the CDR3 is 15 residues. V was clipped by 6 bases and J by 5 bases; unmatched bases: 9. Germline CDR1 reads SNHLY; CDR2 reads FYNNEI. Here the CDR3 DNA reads TGTGCCAGCAGGGACACAGGGGGCGCAATAGATACGCAGTATTTT. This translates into CASRDTGGAIDTQYF.

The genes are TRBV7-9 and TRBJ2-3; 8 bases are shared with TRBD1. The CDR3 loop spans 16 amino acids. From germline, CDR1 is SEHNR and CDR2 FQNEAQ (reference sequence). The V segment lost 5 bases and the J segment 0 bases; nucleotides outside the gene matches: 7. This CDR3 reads CASSLTGALSTDTQYF. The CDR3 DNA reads TGTGCCAGCAGCCTGACAGGGGCGCTTAGCACAGATACGCAGTATTTT.

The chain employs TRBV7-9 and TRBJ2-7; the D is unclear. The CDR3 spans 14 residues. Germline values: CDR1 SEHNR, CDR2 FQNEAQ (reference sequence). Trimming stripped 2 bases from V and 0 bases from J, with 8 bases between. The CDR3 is CASSLFGSSYEQYF. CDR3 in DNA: TGTGCCAGCAGCTTATTTGGTTCCTCCTACGAGCAGTACTTC. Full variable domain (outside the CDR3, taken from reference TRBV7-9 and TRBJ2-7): DTGVSQNPRHKITKRGQNVTFRCDPISEHNRLYWYRQTLGQGPEFLTYFQNEAQLEKSRLLSDRFSAERPKGSFSTLEIQRTEQGDSAMYLCASSLFGSSYEQYFGPGTRLTVT.

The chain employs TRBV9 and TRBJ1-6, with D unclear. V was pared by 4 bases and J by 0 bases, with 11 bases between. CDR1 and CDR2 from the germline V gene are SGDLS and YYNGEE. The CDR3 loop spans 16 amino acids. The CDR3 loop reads CASSPDGSSYNSPLHF. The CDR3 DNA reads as TGTGCCAGCAGCCCGGACGGGAGCTCCTATAATTCACCCCTCCACTTT.

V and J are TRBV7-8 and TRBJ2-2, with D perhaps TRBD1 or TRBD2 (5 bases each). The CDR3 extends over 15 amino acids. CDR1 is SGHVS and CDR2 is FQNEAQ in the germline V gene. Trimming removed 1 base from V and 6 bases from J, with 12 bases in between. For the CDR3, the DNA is TGTGCCAGCAGCTTAGGGGGGACCCCCTCCGGGGAGCTGTTTTTT. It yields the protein CASSLGGTPSGELFF.

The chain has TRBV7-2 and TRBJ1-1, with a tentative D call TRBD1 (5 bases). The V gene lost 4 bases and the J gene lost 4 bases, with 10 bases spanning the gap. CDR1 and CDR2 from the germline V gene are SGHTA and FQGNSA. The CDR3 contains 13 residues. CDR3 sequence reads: CASSYTGTTEAFF. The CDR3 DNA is TGTGCCAGCAGCTATACAGGTACCACTGAAGCTTTCTTT. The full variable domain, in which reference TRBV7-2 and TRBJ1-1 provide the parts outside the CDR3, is GAGVSQSPSNKVTEKGKDVELRCDPISGHTALYWYRQSLGQGLEFLIYFQGNSAPDKSGLPSDRFSAERTGGSVSTLTIQRTQQEDSAVYLCASSYTGTTEAFFGQGTRLTVV.

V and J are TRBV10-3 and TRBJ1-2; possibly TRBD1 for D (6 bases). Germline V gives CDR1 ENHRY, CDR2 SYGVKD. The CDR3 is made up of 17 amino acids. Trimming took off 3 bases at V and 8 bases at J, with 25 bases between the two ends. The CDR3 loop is CAISDESGDTYSRGYTF. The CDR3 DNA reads TGTGCCATCAGTGATGAGTCAGGGGATACTTATTCGCGAGGCTACACCTTC.

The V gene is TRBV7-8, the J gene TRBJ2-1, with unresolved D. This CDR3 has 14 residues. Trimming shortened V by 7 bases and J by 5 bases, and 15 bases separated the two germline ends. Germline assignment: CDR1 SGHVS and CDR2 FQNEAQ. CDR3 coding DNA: TGTGCCAGCACCTTGGGGTGGGTGGACAATGAGCAGTTCTTC. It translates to CASTLGWVDNEQFF.

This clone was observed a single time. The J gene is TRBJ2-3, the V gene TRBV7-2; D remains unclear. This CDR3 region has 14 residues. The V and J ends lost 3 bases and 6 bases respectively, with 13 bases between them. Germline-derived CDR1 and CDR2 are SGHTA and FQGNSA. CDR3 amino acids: CASSLKGAHDTQYF. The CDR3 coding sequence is TGTGCCAGCAGCTTGAAGGGCGCACACGATACGCAGTATTTT.

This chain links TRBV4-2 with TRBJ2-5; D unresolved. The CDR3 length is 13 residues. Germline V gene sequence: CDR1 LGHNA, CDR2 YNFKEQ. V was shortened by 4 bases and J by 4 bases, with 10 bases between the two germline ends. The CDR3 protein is CASSLRESETQYF. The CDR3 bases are TGTGCCAGCAGCCTCCGTGAGTCAGAGACCCAGTACTTC.

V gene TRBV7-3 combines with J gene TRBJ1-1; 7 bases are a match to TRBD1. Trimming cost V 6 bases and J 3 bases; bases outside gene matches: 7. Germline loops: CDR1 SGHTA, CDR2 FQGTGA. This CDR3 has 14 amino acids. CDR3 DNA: TGTGCCAGCAGGACACAGGGGTCTGACACTGAAGCTTTCTTT. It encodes CASRTQGSDTEAFF.

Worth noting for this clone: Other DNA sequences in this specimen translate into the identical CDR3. The CDR3 here is CASSRTVNTEAFF. The DNA of the CDR3 is TGTGCCAGCTCAAGGACAGTGAACACTGAAGCTTTCTTT. The gene calls are TRBV18 and TRBJ1-1; weak D call: TRBD1 (6 bases). Germline CDR1 and CDR2: KGHSH and LQKENI. The CDR3 covers 13 residues. Between the trimmed V and J ends, which lost 5 bases and 0 bases, there was a span of 7 bases.

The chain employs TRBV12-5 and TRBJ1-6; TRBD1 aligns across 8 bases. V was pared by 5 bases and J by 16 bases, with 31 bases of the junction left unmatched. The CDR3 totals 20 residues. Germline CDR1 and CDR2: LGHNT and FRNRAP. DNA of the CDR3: TGTGCTAGTGGTAACCCTTCCCGACAGGGGACGAATGAAGAGGGGAATTATCTCCACTTT. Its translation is CASGNPSRQGTNEEGNYLHF.

Here the CDR3 DNA reads TGTGCCAGCAGCTTGGTGGGTAGCGCCTACGAGCAGTACTTC. It specifies CASSLVGSAYEQYF. J is TRBJ2-7 and V is TRBV5-6, with D possibly matching TRBD2 (5 bases). The CDR3 has 14 residues. With 0 bases removed from V and 2 bases from J, the gap between germline ends came to 9 bases. The germline gives CDR1 SGHDT, CDR2 YYEEEE.

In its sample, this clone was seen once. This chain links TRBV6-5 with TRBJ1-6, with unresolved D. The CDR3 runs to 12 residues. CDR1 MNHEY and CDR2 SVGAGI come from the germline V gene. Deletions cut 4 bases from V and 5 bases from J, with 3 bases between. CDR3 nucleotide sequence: TGTGCCAGCAGTTGGAATAATTCACCCCTCCACTTT. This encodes CASSWNNSPLHF.

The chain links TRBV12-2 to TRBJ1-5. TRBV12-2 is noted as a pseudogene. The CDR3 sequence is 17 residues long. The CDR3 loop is CASRKVCAASNNQPQHF. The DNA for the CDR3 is TGTGCAAGTCGCAAGGTCTGTGCGGCATCCAACAATCAGCCCCAGCATTTT.

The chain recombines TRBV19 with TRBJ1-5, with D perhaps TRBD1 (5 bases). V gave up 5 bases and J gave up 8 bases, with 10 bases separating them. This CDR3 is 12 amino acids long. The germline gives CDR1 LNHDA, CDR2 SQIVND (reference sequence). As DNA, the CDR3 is TGTGCCAGTAGTCCGGGGGGAGAGCCCCAGCATTTT. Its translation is CASSPGGEPQHF.

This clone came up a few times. CDR3 residues: CASRLTYAEAFF. In nucleotides, the CDR3 is TGTGCCAGCAGATTGACTTACGCTGAAGCTTTCTTT. The chain has TRBV2 and TRBJ1-1; D remains unclear. Trimming shortened V by 6 bases and J by 6 bases, and 11 bases separated the two germline ends. The CDR3 sequence is 12 residues long. CDR1 is SNHLY, CDR2 FYNNEI, per germline. The entire variable domain, with the rest obtained from reference TRBV2 and TRBJ1-1, is as follows: EPEVTQTPSHQVTQMGQEVILRCVPISNHLYFYWYRQILGQKVEFLVSFYNNEISEKSEIFDDQFSVERPDGSNFTLKIRSTKLEDSAMYFCASRLTYAEAFFGQGTRLTVV.

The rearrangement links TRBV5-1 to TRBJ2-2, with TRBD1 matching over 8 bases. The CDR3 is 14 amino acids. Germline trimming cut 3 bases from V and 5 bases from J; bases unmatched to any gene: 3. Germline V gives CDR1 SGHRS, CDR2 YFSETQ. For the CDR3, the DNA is TGCGCCAGCAGCTCCCAGGGGGCTACCGGGGAGCTGTTTTTT. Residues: CASSSQGATGELFF.

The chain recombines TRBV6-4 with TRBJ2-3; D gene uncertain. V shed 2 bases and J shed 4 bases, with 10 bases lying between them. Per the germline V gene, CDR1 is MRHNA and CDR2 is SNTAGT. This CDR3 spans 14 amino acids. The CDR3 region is CASSDAGISDTQYF. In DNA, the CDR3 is TGTGCCAGCAGTGACGCAGGCATTTCAGATACGCAGTATTTT.

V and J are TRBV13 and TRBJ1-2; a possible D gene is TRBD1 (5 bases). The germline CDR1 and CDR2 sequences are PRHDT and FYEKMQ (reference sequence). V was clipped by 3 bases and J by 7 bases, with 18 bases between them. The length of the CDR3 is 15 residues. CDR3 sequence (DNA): TGTGCCAGCAGCTTTAGGGACTTGAAGACGGGTGGCTACACCTTC. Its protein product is CASSFRDLKTGGYTF.

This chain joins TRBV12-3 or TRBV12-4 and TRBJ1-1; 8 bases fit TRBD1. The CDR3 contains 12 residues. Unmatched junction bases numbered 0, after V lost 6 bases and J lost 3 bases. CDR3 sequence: CASRDRDTEAFF. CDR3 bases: TGTGCCAGCAGGGACAGGGACACTGAAGCTTTCTTT.